The 10 T cell receptor beta chains listed next were all sequenced from one sample in a study of T cells after posttransplantation cyclophosphamide. Measured with immunoSEQ multiplex PCR; TCRdb has only the in-frame clones, and not every one. This sample has more than 15,000 clones, with roughly 94% found just once. The naive gate required viable CD3+CD4+ or CD3+CD8+ cells with CCR7+CD45RA+CD45RO-CD95-CD27+CD28+ phenotype. Sequenced sample: naive CD4+ T cells sorted from blood. These receptors all come from a woman aged 45-65 years in good health and a related stem cell transplant donor.

The chain carries TRBV30 and TRBJ1-2; unclear D gene. V was pared by 8 bases and J by 4 bases, with 23 bases between. The CDR3 runs 15 residues. Germline V CDR1 and CDR2: GTSNPN, SVGIG (reference sequence). CDR3 coding DNA: TGTGCCGGTTTCTCCGGAACAATGGCGGTCTATGGCTACACCTTC. Protein: CAGFSGTMAVYGYTF.

The CDR3 coding sequence is TGTGCCAGCAGAGTAGGACAGGGGATTTATGAGCAGTTCTTC. Translation: CASRVGQGIYEQFF. The chain is built from TRBV6-6 and TRBJ2-1, with 9 bases aligning to TRBD1. Trimming at V came to 6 bases and at J to 8 bases, leaving 8 bases not matched to a gene. Per the germline V gene, CDR1 is MNHNY and CDR2 is SVGAGI (reference sequence). The CDR3 length is 14 residues.

The chain has TRBV7-2 and TRBJ2-2; 10 bases align to TRBD2. In germline, CDR1 is SGHTA, CDR2 FQGNSA. J was trimmed by 7 bases and V by 5 bases; bases with no gene match: 7. The length of the CDR3 is 15 residues. The CDR3 spells CASSRSGRANGELFF. In nucleotides, the CDR3 is TGTGCCAGCAGCCGGAGCGGGAGGGCCAACGGGGAGCTGTTTTTT.

This clone has just one count. The chain has TRBV9 and TRBJ1-1; D uncertain. Germline CDR1 is SGDLS and CDR2 is YYNGEE. The CDR3 is 17 amino acids. Trimming took off 4 bases at V and 3 bases at J, with 22 bases between the two ends. This CDR3 reads CASSLEKTRLEDTEAFF. The CDR3 DNA reads TGTGCCAGCAGCCTAGAAAAAACTCGGTTGGAGGACACTGAAGCTTTCTTT. Complete variable domain (other parts from reference TRBV9 and TRBJ1-1): DSGVTQTPKHLITATGQRVTLRCSPRSGDLSVYWYQQSLDQGLQFLIQYYNGEERAKGNILERFSAQQFPDLHSELNLSSLELGDSALYFCASSLEKTRLEDTEAFFGQGTRLTVV.

The chain uses TRBV7-9 and TRBJ1-1; 7 positions match TRBD1. The germline V gene has CDR1 SEHNR and CDR2 FQNEAQ (reference sequence). The CDR3 consists of 15 residues. Trimming at V came to 5 bases and at J to 3 bases, leaving 9 bases not matched to a gene. DNA of the CDR3: TGTGCCAGCAGCGTCGCCAGGGGGTCGGACACTGAAGCTTTCTTT. Its protein is CASSVARGSDTEAFF.

V is TRBV7-9 and J is TRBJ1-2; the D gene is possibly TRBD1 (5 bases). This CDR3 is built from 13 residues. Germline CDR1 SEHNR, CDR2 FQNEAQ (reference sequence). Trimming stripped 5 bases from V and 4 bases from J, with 11 bases between. The CDR3 region is CASSLDSVYGYTF. In DNA, the CDR3 is TGTGCCAGCAGCCTCGACAGTGTCTATGGCTACACCTTC.

The chain recombines TRBV27 with TRBJ2-7; 8 bases agree with TRBD2. The CDR3 runs 14 residues. Germline values: CDR1 MNHEY, CDR2 SMNVEV (reference sequence). The V and J ends lost 7 bases and 2 bases, in that order; junction bases with no gene match: 7. The CDR3 DNA is TGTGCCAGCACCCCGGGGGGGCGGGCCTACGAGCAGTACTTC. Protein sequence: CASTPGGRAYEQYF.

The chain carries TRBV27 and TRBJ2-5; D is unclear. V dropped 6 bases and J dropped 4 bases, with 12 bases sitting between them. The CDR3 runs to 13 residues. The V gene's germline CDR1 is MNHEY and CDR2 SMNVEV (reference sequence). As DNA, the CDR3 is TGTGCCAGCAGCAAGGCAGGTGGAGAGACCCAGTACTTC. This encodes CASSKAGGETQYF.

The CDR3, as DNA: TGCGCCAGCAGCCAAGAAGACAGGGGATCCACTGAAGCTTTCTTT. Residues: CASSQEDRGSTEAFF. The chain links TRBV4-3 to TRBJ1-1; 8 bases are shared with TRBD1. V lost 0 bases to trimming and J lost 4 bases; unmatched junction nucleotides: 4. CDR3 length equals 15 residues. Germline CDR1 reads LGHNA; CDR2 reads YSLEER.

The V call is TRBV28, the J call TRBJ2-2, with 15 bases aligning to TRBD2. Trimming cost V 5 bases and J 4 bases; bases outside gene matches: 8. Germline CDR1 and CDR2: MDHEN and SYDVKM. CDR3 length equals 18 residues. The CDR3 spells CASSQGLAGGRSTGELFF. The DNA of the CDR3 is TGTGCCAGCAGTCAAGGACTAGCGGGAGGGCGGAGCACCGGGGAGCTGTTTTTT.